The clone carrying this TCR beta chain was found many times. This entry is derived from a study of regulatory T cells in long-lasting Graves disease. Construction of TCR beta libraries relied on iRepertoire HTBI primers and on Arm-PCR targeting CDR3 regions. In the authors' methods: The samples yielded 62 TRBV and some 15 TRBJ segments. TCRdb reprocessed the multiplex PCR reads via MiXCR and lists one record per CDR3 protein. V and J calls and clone size were set by TCRdb, not the authors. This sample has about 530,000 distinct CDR3 sequences, with 15% to 20% found just once. Deletions cut 6 bases from V and 4 bases from J, with 15 bases between. CDR1 and CDR2 from the germline V gene are SNHLY and FYNNEI. This CDR3 has 15 amino acids. Time point defined: newly diagnosed GD, antithyroid drugs for less than 3 months. Making the TCR library involved RNA that had been extracted from PBMCs. These records were also assigned to another study, of T cells in Graves' hyperthyroidism and ophthalmopathy.

The clonotype originates from a middle-aged woman with Graves disease. The chain employs TRBV2 and TRBJ1-4; TRBD1 might be the D (5 bases). The specimen comprised peripheral blood mononuclear cells (PBMCs), sampled at new diagnosis, from a patient treated with antithyroid drugs. In nucleotides, the CDR3 is TGTGCCAGCAGGGCCGCAGGGATCCTTAATGAAAAACTGTTTTTT. Its translation: CASRAAGILNEKLFF.